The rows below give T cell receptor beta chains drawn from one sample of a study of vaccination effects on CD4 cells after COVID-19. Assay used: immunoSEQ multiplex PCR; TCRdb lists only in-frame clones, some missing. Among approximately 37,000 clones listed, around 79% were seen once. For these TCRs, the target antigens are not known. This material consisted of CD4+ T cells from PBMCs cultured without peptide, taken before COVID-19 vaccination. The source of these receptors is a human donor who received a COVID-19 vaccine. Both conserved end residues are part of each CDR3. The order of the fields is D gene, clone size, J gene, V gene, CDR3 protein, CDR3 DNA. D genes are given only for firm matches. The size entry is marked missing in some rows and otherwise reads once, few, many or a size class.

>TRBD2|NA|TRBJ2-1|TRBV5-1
CASHRGSGASSYNEQFF
TGCGCCAGCCATCGGGGTAGCGGGGCGAGCTCCTACAATGAGCAGTTCTTC
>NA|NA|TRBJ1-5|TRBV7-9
CASSTRGNNQPQHF
TGTGCCAGCAGTACCCGGGGAAACAATCAGCCCCAGCATTTT
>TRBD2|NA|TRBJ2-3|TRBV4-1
CASSQGRRGGTDTQYF
TGCGCCAGCAGCCAAGGAAGGCGGGGGGGCACAGATACGCAGTATTTT
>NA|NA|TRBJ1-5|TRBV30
CAWNGLGLNQPQHF
TGTGCCTGGAACGGTTTAGGGCTTAATCAGCCCCAGCATTTT
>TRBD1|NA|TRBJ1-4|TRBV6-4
CASSDPPGQGLPNEKLFF
TGTGCCAGCAGTGACCCTCCGGGACAGGGGCTTCCTAATGAAAAACTGTTTTTT
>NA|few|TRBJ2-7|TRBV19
CASKVAGKKAYEQYF
TGTGCCAGTAAAGTCGCGGGGAAAAAAGCCTACGAGCAGTACTTC
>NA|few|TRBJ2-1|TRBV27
CASSLSNQGRGEQFF
TGTGCCAGCAGTTTATCGAACCAGGGGCGGGGTGAGCAGTTCTTC
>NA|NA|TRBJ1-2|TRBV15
CATSREKGYGYTF
TGTGCCACCAGCAGAGAGAAGGGCTATGGCTACACCTTC
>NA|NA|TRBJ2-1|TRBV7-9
CASRSRSSSYNEQFF
TGTGCCAGCAGATCCCGGTCTAGCTCCTACAATGAGCAGTTCTTC
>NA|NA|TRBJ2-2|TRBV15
CATSRFWGQGNTGELFF
TGTGCCACCAGCAGATTCTGGGGGCAGGGTAACACCGGGGAGCTGTTTTTT
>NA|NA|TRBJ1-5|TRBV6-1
CASSVEMGEGYNQPQHF
TGTGCCAGCAGTGTCGAGATGGGGGAGGGATATAATCAGCCCCAGCATTTT
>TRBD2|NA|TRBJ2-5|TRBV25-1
CASSGTTGTSGGTQYF
TGTGCCAGCAGTGGGACAACCGGGACTAGCGGGGGGACCCAGTACTTC
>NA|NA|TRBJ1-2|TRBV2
CASSYNSYGYTF
TGTGCCAGCAGTTATAACAGTTATGGCTACACCTTC
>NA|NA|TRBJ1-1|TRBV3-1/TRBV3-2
CASSQTPNTEAFF
TGTGCCAGCAGCCAAACGCCCAACACTGAAGCTTTCTTT
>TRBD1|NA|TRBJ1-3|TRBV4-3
CASSHRTGKLSGNTIYF
TGCGCCAGCAGCCATCGGACAGGGAAGTTGTCTGGAAACACCATATATTTT
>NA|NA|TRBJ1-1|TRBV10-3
CAIRGNTEAFF
TGTGCCATCAGGGGAAACACTGAAGCTTTCTTT
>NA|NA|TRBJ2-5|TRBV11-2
CASSLGLRVVETQYF
TGTGCCAGCAGCTTAGGATTGAGAGTCGTGGAGACCCAGTACTTC
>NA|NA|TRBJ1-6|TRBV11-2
CASSLGEGKRNSPLHF
TGTGCCAGCAGCTTAGGTGAGGGGAAGCGGAATTCACCCCTCCACTTT
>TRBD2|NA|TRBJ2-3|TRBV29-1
CSVGLAGGGNTQYF
TGCAGCGTTGGACTAGCGGGGGGAGGGAATACGCAGTATTTT
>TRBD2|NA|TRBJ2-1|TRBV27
CASSFLGASGAYNEQFF
TGTGCCAGCAGTTTCCTAGGGGCTAGCGGAGCCTACAATGAGCAGTTCTTC
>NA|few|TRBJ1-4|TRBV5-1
CASSFDRPYEKLFF
TGCGCCAGCAGCTTTGACAGACCATATGAAAAACTGTTTTTT
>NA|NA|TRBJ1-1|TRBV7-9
CASSLASGGRKAFF
TGTGCCAGCAGCTTAGCGTCTGGGGGGCGGAAAGCTTTCTTT
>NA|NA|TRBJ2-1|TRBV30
CAWSVNRFPGPNEQFF
TGTGCCTGGAGTGTAAATCGGTTTCCAGGGCCCAATGAGCAGTTCTTC
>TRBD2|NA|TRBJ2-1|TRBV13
CASSSKTSGRAYNEQFF
TGTGCCAGCAGCTCCAAGACTAGCGGGAGAGCCTACAATGAGCAGTTCTTC
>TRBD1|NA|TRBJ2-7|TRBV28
CASSLDSGTAYEQYF
TGTGCCAGCAGTCTCGACTCCGGGACAGCCTACGAGCAGTACTTC
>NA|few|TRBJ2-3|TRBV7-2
CASSFGSSTDTQYF
TGTGCCAGCAGCTTTGGCTCTAGCACAGATACGCAGTATTTT
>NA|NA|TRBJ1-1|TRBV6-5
CASSWGQNTEAFF
TGTGCCAGCAGTTGGGGCCAGAACACTGAAGCTTTCTTT
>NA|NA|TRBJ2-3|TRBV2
CASRRDIFTDTQYF
TGTGCCAGCAGGAGGGACATCTTCACAGATACGCAGTATTTT
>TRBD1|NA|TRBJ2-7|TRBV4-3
CASSRNRDRFYEQYF
TGCGCCAGCAGCCGAAACCGGGACAGGTTTTACGAGCAGTACTTC
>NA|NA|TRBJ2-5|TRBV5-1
CASSSLGTQYF
TGCGCCAGCAGTTCCTTAGGGACCCAGTACTTC
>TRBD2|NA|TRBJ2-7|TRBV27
CASSSTRSGGTTYEQYF
TGTGCCAGCAGTTCCACCCGAAGCGGGGGGACTACCTACGAGCAGTACTTC
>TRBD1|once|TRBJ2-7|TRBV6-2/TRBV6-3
CASSRDSLYEQYF
TGTGCCAGCAGCAGGGACAGCCTATACGAGCAGTACTTC
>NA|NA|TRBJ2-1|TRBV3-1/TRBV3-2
CASSQEASAQSSYNEQFF
TGTGCCAGCAGCCAAGAGGCTAGCGCCCAATCTTCCTACAATGAGCAGTTCTTC
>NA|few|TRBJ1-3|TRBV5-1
CASSPVGGGNTIYF
TGCGCCAGCAGCCCGGTGGGGGGTGGAAACACCATATATTTT
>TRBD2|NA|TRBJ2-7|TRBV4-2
CASSQDLAAYEQYF
TGTGCCAGCAGCCAAGATCTAGCGGCCTACGAGCAGTACTTC
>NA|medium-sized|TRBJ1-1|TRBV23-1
CASSQFGKVGEAFF
TGCGCCAGCAGTCAATTCGGGAAGGTTGGTGAAGCTTTCTTT
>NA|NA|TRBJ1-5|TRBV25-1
CASSDGAGLPHQPQHF
TGTGCCAGCAGTGATGGCGCGGGACTCCCACATCAGCCCCAGCATTTT
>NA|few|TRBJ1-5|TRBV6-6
CASSPKDRQPQHF
TGTGCCAGCAGTCCCAAGGACAGACAGCCCCAGCATTTT
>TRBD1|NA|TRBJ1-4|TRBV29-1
CSVGGTVGEKLFF
TGCAGCGTTGGGGGGACAGTCGGTGAAAAACTGTTTTTT
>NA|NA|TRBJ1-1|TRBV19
CASIPPGGGNTEAFF
TGTGCCAGTATTCCTCCAGGTGGGGGGAACACTGAAGCTTTCTTT
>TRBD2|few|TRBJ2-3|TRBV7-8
CASSPELAGTDTQYF
TGTGCCAGCAGCCCCGAACTAGCGGGGACAGATACGCAGTATTTT
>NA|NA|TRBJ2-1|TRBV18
CATQTASYNEQFF
TGTGCCACCCAGACCGCCTCCTACAATGAGCAGTTCTTC
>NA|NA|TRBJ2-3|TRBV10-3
CAISPTGLSTDTQYF
TGTGCCATCAGCCCGACAGGCCTAAGCACAGATACGCAGTATTTT
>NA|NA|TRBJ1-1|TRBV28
CASSPRGANTEAFF
TGTGCCAGCAGTCCCCGGGGGGCGAACACTGAAGCTTTCTTT
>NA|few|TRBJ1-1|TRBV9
CASSVSPGPEAKAFF
TGTGCCAGCAGCGTTAGTCCGGGCCCGGAGGCAAAAGCTTTCTTT
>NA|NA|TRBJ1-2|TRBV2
CASSRGKPGYTF
TGTGCCAGCAGTAGGGGAAAACCAGGCTACACCTTC
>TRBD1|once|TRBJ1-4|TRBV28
CASSPQGAATNEKLFF
TGTGCCAGCAGTCCCCAGGGGGCTGCAACTAATGAAAAACTGTTTTTT
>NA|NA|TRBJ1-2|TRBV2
CASSIRGRNGYTF
TGTGCCAGCAGTATCAGGGGACGGAATGGCTACACCTTC
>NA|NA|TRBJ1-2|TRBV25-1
CASSQEAGRGYTF
TGTGCCAGCAGCCAAGAGGCGGGCCGGGGCTACACCTTC
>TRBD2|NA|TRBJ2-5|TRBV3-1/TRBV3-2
CASSPSPRSGRGETQYF
TGTGCCAGCAGCCCTTCCCCCAGGAGCGGGAGGGGGGAGACCCAGTACTTC
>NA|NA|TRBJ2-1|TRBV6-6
CASIHTGQPHNEQFF
TGTGCCAGCATCCATACTGGACAGCCCCACAATGAGCAGTTCTTC
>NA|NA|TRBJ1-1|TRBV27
CASSWVLNTEAFF
TGTGCCAGCAGTTGGGTATTGAACACTGAAGCTTTCTTT
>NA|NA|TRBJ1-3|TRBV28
CASSSGQSYGDTIYF
TGTGCCAGCAGTTCCGGACAGTCCTATGGGGACACCATATATTTT
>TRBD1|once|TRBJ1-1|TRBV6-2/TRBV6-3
CASSSGDRVAEAFF
TGTGCCAGCAGTTCGGGGGACAGGGTCGCCGAAGCTTTCTTT
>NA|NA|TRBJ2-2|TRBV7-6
CASSLDTGFTGELFF
TGTGCCAGCAGCTTAGATACCGGGTTCACCGGGGAGCTGTTTTTT
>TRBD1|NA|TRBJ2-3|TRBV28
CASSSGQGNTDTQYF
TGTGCCAGCAGTTCCGGACAGGGAAACACAGATACGCAGTATTTT
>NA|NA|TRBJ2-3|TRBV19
CASRQTGTDTQYF
TGTGCCAGTAGGCAGACAGGCACAGATACGCAGTATTTT